This T cell receptor beta chain is drawn from a study of T cell repertoires in cytomegalovirus infection. MiXCR, run by TCRdb on the reads, gives a single entry per CDR3 protein. The sample gives fewer than 550,000 distinct CDR3 sequences, 16% of which show up once; 20% to 30% is in the top ten. The table lists this clonotype with a few counts. CDR3 length: 16 residues. The germline gives CDR1 KGHDR, CDR2 SFDVKD. The V gene end was trimmed by 4 bases and the J gene end by 3 bases; junction bases not matched to a gene: 7. Specimen: CD8+ T cells from PBMCs. The TCR was taken from a human donor in good health (CMV status not recorded). Some clones in this sample may be carry-over from other donors' samples. V and J are TRBV24-1 and TRBJ2-3; 9 bases line up with TRBD1. CDR3 protein: CATSDLRQGETDTQYF. The CDR3 DNA reads as TGTGCCACCAGTGACCTCCGACAGGGGGAAACAGATACGCAGTATTTT.